These 16 T cell receptor beta chains originate from one sample sequenced in a study of T-cell memory formation after mild COVID-19. TCRdb called the 5' RACE reads again in MiXCR, with one record for every CDR3 protein. The sample carries some 330,000 distinct CDR3 sequences, approximately 21% recorded once. The source material was PBMCs or a T cell subset sorted from them (not recorded which). Every receptor here comes from an adult woman who had mild COVID-19 (a few samples of this study predate the infection). Cell type and time point are not known.

This chain links TRBV5-1 with TRBJ1-1; the D gene is possibly TRBD1 (6 bases). Trimming left V 0 bases short and J 4 bases short, with 13 bases between. The CDR3 runs 15 residues. The germline CDR1 and CDR2 sequences are SGHRS and YFSETQ. In DNA, the CDR3 is TGCGCCAGCAGCTTGGACCGAGGGGGGAGCACTGAAGCTTTCTTT. This translates into CASSLDRGGSTEAFF. Using reference TRBV5-1 and TRBJ1-1 for the parts outside the CDR3, the full variable domain is KAGVTQTPRYLIKTRGQQVTLSCSPISGHRSVSWYQQTPGQGLQFLFEYFSETQRNKGNFPGRFSGRQFSNSRSEMNVSTLELGDSALYLCASSLDRGGSTEAFFGQGTRLTVV.

This clonotype has a count of ten or more. The chain couples TRBV7-9 to TRBJ2-7; D gene ambiguous. The germline V and J ends were trimmed by 2 bases and 7 bases, with 12 bases remaining between them. CDR1 SEHNR and CDR2 FQNEAQ come from the germline V gene (reference sequence). The CDR3 contains 13 residues. CDR3 loop: CASSLSADYEQYF. The CDR3 DNA is TGTGCCAGCAGCTTATCGGCGGATTATGAGCAGTACTTC.

This rearrangement joins TRBV20-1 to TRBJ2-7, with 7 bases aligning to TRBD1. The CDR3 consists of 13 residues. Trimming took 2 bases from V and 2 from J; bases not matched to a gene: 3. The germline V gene encodes CDR1 DFQATT and CDR2 SNEGSKA (reference sequence). The CDR3 sequence is CSARRDRPYEQYF. The CDR3, as DNA: TGCAGTGCTAGAAGGGACAGACCCTACGAGCAGTACTTC.

In this sample, this clonotype turned up a few times. V gene TRBV4-1 combines with J gene TRBJ2-2; a possible D gene is TRBD2 (5 bases). CDR1 is MGHRA and CDR2 is YSYEKL in the germline V gene. The CDR3 extends over 16 amino acids. V lost 1 base, J lost 6 bases, and 15 bases lay in between. CDR3 nucleotides: TGCGCCAGCAGCCAAGGGCTAGCCGTCGCCCCCGGGGAGCTGTTTTTT. Protein sequence: CASSQGLAVAPGELFF.

This clonotype was counted between two and nine times. The rearrangement joins TRBV12-3 or TRBV12-4 to TRBJ2-7; tentative D call: TRBD1 (5 bases). Trimming took off 3 bases at V and 3 bases at J, with 9 bases between the two ends. CDR3 length equals 13 residues. CDR3 coding DNA: TGTGCCAGCAGTTTCAGGGCTGGCTACGAGCAGTACTTC. Encoded protein: CASSFRAGYEQYF.

The chain recombines TRBV7-9 with TRBJ2-7; 8 bases agree with TRBD1. V lost 5 bases, J lost 2 bases, and 5 bases stayed unmatched. The CDR3 has 14 amino acids. Germline CDR1 is SEHNR and CDR2 is FQNEAQ (reference sequence). The CDR3 spells CASSPDRGTYEQYF. The CDR3 region has the DNA TGTGCCAGCAGCCCCGACAGGGGAACCTACGAGCAGTACTTC.

J is TRBJ2-1 and V is TRBV9; D not resolved. This CDR3 is 14 amino acids long. Germline V lookup: CDR1 SGDLS, CDR2 YYNGEE. Trimming left V 9 bases short and J 7 bases short, with 20 bases between. The CDR3 spells CATHPVESLNEQFF. DNA for the CDR3: TGTGCCACCCACCCCGTGGAGTCCCTGAATGAGCAGTTCTTC.

The chain joins TRBV4-3 to TRBJ1-5; weak D call: TRBD1 (6 bases). Germline CDR1 reads LGHNA; CDR2 reads YSLEER. The CDR3 sequence is 15 residues long. V lost 0 bases and J lost 3, with 9 bases in between. CDR3 in DNA: TGCGCCAGCAGCCAAGAAGGACAGCCCAATCAGCCCCAGCATTTT. Encoded protein: CASSQEGQPNQPQHF.

The genes are TRBV5-1 and TRBJ1-1, with TRBD1 as a possible D gene (5 bases). The CDR3 consists of 14 residues. Trimming pared 6 bases from V and 1 base from J, leaving 13 bases between. Looked up from germline, CDR1 is SGHRS and CDR2 is YFSETQ. DNA for the CDR3: TGCGCCAGCACAGAGGGACCCGGGAACACTGAAGCTTTCTTT. Protein product: CASTEGPGNTEAFF.

The chain links TRBV12-3 or TRBV12-4 to TRBJ1-6; 10 bases are shared with TRBD1. This CDR3 has 15 amino acids. The V segment lost 6 bases and the J segment 10 bases; nucleotides outside the gene matches: 9. CDR3 coding DNA: TGTGCCAGCAGGTCCGGGACAGGGGTTCGGTCACCCCTCCACTTT. Its translation is CASRSGTGVRSPLHF.

CDR3 loop: CASSPSGTPAYGYTF. The CDR3 DNA reads TGTGCCAGCAGCCCATCCGGGACACCCGCCTATGGCTACACCTTC. The J gene is TRBJ1-2, the V gene TRBV7-2, with a tentative D call TRBD1 (6 bases). The CDR3 spans 15 residues. Germline V gives CDR1 SGHTA, CDR2 FQGNSA. Trimming took 5 bases from V and 4 from J, leaving 17 bases between them.

V usage is TRBV7-6 and J usage is TRBJ2-3; 10 bases line up with TRBD2. This CDR3 is 14 amino acids long. After removal of 10 bases from V and 6 bases from J, the junction contained 10 bases not matched to a gene. Germline values: CDR1 SGHVS, CDR2 FNYEAQ. This chain's CDR3 is CATSSSGSSDTQYF. CDR3 in DNA: TGTGCCACCTCCTCTAGCGGGAGTTCCGATACGCAGTATTTT.

The chain combines TRBV6-5 with TRBJ2-7; D call uncertain. The CDR3 runs 13 residues. Germline V gene sequence: CDR1 MNHEY, CDR2 SVGAGI. The V and J ends lost 6 bases and 6 bases respectively, with 15 bases between them. The CDR3 region has the DNA TGTGCCAGCAGACCCTTCAAATCAGGCGAGCAGTACTTC. This encodes CASRPFKSGEQYF.

Only a few counts were recorded for this clonotype. This chain uses TRBV7-9 with TRBJ2-7, with a tentative D call TRBD1 (6 bases). V lost 10 bases, J lost 4 bases, and 14 bases lay in between. CDR3 length: 12 amino acids. Germline V lookup: CDR1 SEHNR, CDR2 FQNEAQ (reference sequence). CDR3 nucleotides: TGTGCCATCAAGACAGGACCTTACGAGCAGTACTTC. Translated: CAIKTGPYEQYF.

The gene calls are TRBV6-6 and TRBJ2-3; D is unresolved. Trimming removed 8 bases at V and 1 base at J, with 10 bases between. The germline gives CDR1 MNHNY, CDR2 SVGAGI (reference sequence). The CDR3 is 13 residues long. In nucleotides, the CDR3 is TGTGCCAGCGGCCAGGTGGGCACAGATACGCAGTATTTT. Protein sequence: CASGQVGTDTQYF.

This clonotype occurred a few times. The rearrangement links TRBV7-3 to TRBJ2-7, with TRBD2 matching over 8 bases. V shed 5 bases, J shed 7 bases, and the junction held 10 bases outside the gene matches. This CDR3 region has 14 residues. CDR1 and CDR2 from the germline V gene are SGHTA and FQGTGA. CDR3 sequence (DNA): TGTGCCAGCAGCCCAATAGCGGGAAGTAGGGAGCAGTACTTC. Translating it yields CASSPIAGSREQYF.